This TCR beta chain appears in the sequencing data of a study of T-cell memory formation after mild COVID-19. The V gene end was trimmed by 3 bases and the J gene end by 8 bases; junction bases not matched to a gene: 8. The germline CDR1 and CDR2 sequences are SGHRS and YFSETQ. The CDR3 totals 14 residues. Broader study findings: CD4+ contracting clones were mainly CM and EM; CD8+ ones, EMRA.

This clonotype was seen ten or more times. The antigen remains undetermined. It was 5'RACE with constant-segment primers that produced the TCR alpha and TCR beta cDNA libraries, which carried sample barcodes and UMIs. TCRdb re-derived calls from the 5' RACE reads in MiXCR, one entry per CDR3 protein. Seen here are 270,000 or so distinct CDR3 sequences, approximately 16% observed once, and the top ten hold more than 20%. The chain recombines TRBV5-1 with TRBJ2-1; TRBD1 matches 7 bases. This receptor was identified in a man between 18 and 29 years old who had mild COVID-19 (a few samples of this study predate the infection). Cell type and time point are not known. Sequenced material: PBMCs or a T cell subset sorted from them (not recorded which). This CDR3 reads CASSSRTGVDEQFF. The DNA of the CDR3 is TGCGCCAGCAGCTCGAGAACAGGGGTCGATGAGCAGTTCTTC.